This TCR beta chain came from a study of blood T cell repertoires in COVID-19. Study as a whole: The samples span acute and convalescent COVID-19 from the United States, Italy and Spain. PBMCs, B-cell-depleted T cells, or T cells were the source of the cDNA or gDNA that made up the material.

This clone was seen a handful of times. Study members were between roughly 18 and 90 years old and lived in some 26 US regions. This CDR3 has 17 residues. Looked up from germline, CDR1 is SGHKS and CDR2 is YYEKEE (reference sequence). The trim removed 0 bases at V and 2 bases at J, leaving 5 bases unmatched. Method: immunoSEQ multiplex PCR; TCRdb's copy keeps in-frame clones and lacks some. The sample carries more than 450,000 clones, around 90% recorded once. V is TRBV5-5 and J is TRBJ2-2; 9 nucleotides line up with TRBD1. The TCR comes from a woman between 18 and 30 years old who had recovered from COVID-19. Source material: PBMCs or T cells enriched from blood (not recorded which). The CDR3 DNA sequence: TGTGCCAGCAGCTTGGATGGGACAGGGTCTAACACCGGGGAGCTGTTTTTT. Residues: CASSLDGTGSNTGELFF. Drawing the rest from reference TRBV5-5 and TRBJ2-2, the complete variable domain is DAGVTQSPTHLIKTRGQQVTLRCSPISGHKSVSWYQQVLGQGPQFIFQYYEKEERGRGNFPDRFSARQFPNYSSELNVNALLLGDSALYLCASSLDGTGSNTGELFFGEGSRLTVL.